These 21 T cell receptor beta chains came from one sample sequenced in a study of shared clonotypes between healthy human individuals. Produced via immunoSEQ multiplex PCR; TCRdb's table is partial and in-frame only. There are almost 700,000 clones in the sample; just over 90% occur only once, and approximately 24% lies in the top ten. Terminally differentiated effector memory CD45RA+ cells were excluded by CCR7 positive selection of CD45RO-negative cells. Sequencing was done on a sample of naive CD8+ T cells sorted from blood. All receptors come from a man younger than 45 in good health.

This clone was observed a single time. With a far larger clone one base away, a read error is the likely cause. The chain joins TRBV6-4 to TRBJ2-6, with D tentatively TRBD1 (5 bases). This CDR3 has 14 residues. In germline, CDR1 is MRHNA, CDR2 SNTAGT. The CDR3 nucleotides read TGTGTCAGCAGTGACAGCTCTGGGGCCAACGTCCTGACTTTC. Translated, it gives CVSSDSSGANVLTF.

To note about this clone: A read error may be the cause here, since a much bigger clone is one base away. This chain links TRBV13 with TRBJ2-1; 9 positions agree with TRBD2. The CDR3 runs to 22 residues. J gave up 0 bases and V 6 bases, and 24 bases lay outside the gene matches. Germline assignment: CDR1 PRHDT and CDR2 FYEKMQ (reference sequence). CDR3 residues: CASSTNQDTGTSRPLSYNEQFF. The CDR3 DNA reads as TGTGCCAGCAGTACAAACCAGGACACCGGGACTAGCAGGCCGCTCTCCTACAATGAGCAGTTCTTC. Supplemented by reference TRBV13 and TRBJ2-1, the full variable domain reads AAGVIQSPRHLIKEKRETATLKCYPIPRHDTVYWYQQGPGQDPQFLISFYEKMQSDKGSIPDRFSAQQFSDYHSELNMSSLELGDSALYFCASSTNQDTGTSRPLSYNEQFFGPGTRLTVL.

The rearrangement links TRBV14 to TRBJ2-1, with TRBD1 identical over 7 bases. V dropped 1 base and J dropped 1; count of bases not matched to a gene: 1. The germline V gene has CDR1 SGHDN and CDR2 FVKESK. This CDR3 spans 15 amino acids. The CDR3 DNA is TGTGCCAGCAGCCAAGGACAGGGATCCTACAATGAGCAGTTCTTC. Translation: CASSQGQGSYNEQFF.

CDR3 sequence (DNA): TGTGCCAGCAGCGTGTCGGGCGGTGGCAATCAGCCCCAGCATTTT. Encoded protein: CASSVSGGGNQPQHF. This rearrangement joins TRBV6-1 to TRBJ1-5, with D uncertain. The CDR3 extends over 15 amino acids. Trimming took 6 bases from V and 2 from J, leaving 14 bases between them. Germline assignment: CDR1 MNHNS and CDR2 SASEGT.

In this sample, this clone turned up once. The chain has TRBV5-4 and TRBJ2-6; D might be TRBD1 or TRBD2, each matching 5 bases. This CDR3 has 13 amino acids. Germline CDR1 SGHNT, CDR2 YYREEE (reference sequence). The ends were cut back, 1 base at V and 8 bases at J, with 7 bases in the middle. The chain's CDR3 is CASSLWGPNVLTF. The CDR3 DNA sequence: TGTGCCAGCAGCTTGTGGGGACCCAACGTCCTGACTTTC.

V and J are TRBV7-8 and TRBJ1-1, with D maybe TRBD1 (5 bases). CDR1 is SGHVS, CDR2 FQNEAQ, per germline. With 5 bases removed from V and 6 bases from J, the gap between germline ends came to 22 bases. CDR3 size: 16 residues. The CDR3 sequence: CASSPVGGEASAEAFF. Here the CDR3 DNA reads TGTGCCAGCAGCCCCGTGGGGGGTGAGGCTTCAGCTGAAGCTTTCTTT.

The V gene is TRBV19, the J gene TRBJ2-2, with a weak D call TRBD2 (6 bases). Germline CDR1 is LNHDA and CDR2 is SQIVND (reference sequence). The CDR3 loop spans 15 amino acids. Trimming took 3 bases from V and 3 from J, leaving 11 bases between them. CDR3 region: CASSMREGYTGELFF. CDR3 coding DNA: TGTGCCAGTAGTATGCGGGAAGGCTACACCGGGGAGCTGTTTTTT.

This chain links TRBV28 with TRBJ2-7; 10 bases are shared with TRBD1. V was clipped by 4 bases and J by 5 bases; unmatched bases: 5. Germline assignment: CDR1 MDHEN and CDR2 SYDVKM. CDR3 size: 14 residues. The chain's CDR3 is CASSSRQGANEQYF. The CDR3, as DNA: TGTGCCAGCAGTTCACGACAGGGGGCCAACGAGCAGTACTTC.

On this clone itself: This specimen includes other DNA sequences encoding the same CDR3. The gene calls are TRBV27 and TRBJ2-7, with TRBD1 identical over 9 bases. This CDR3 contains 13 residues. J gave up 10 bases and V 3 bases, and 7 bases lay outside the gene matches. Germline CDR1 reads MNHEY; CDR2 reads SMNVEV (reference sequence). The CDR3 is CASSFGQGYEQYF. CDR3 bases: TGTGCCAGCAGTTTCGGACAGGGGTATGAACAGTACTTC.

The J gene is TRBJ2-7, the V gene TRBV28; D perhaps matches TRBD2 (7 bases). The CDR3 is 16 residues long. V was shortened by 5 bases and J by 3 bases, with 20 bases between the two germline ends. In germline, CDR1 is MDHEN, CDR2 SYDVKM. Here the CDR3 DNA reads TGTGCCAGCAGTGGGGGGGCAGAGCCTACTTTCTACGAGCAGTACTTC. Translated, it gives CASSGGAEPTFYEQYF.

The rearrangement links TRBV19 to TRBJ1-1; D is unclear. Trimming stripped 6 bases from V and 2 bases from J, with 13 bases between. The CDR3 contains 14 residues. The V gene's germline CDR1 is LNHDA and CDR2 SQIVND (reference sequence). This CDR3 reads CASRPQKYNTEAFF. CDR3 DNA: TGTGCCAGTAGACCACAGAAGTATAACACTGAAGCTTTCTTT.

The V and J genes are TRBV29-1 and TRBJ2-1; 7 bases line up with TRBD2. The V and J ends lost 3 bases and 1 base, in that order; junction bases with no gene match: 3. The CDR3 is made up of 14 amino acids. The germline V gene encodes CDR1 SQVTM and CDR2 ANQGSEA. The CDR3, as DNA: TGCAGCGTTGATCCTAGCGGATCCTACAATGAGCAGTTCTTC. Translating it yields CSVDPSGSYNEQFF.

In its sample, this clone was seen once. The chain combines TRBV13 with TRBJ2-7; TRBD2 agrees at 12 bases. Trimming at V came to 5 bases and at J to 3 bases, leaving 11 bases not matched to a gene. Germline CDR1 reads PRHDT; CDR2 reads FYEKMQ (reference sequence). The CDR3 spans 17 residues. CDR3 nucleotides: TGTGCCAGCAGCCTCGACCCTACTAGCGGGGGGAACTACGAGCAGTACTTC. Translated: CASSLDPTSGGNYEQYF.

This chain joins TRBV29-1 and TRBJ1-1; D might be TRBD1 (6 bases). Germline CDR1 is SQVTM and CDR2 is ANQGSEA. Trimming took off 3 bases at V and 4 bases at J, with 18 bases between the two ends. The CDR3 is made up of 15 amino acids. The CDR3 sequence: CSVEPEGGGGTEAFF. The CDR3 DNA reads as TGCAGCGTTGAGCCCGAAGGGGGAGGGGGCACTGAAGCTTTCTTT. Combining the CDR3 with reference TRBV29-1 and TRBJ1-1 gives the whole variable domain SAVISQKPSRDICQRGTSLTIQCQVDSQVTMMFWYRQQPGQSLTLIATANQGSEATYESGFVIDKFPISRPNLTFSTLTVSNMSPEDSSIYLCSVEPEGGGGTEAFFGQGTRLTVV.

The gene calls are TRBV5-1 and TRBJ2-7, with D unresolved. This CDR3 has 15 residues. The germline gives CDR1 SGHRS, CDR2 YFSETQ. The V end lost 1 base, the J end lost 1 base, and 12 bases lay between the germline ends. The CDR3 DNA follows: TGCGCCAGCAGCTTGTCCCCAGGCGCTTCCTACGAGCAGTACTTC. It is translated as CASSLSPGASYEQYF.

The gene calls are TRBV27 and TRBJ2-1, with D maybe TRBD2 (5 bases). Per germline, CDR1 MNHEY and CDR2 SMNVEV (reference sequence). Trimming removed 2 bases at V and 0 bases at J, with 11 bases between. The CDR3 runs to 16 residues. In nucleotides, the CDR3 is TGTGCCAGCAGTTTAAGTGGGAGCCCCTCCTACAATGAGCAGTTCTTC. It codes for CASSLSGSPSYNEQFF.

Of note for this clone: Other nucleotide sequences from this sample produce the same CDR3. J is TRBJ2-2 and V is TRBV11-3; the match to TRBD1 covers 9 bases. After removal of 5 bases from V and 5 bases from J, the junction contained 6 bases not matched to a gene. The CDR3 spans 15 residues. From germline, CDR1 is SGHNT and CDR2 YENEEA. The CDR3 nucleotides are TGTGCCAGCAGCCCGGACAGGGGTGGGACCGGGGAGCTGTTTTTT. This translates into CASSPDRGGTGELFF. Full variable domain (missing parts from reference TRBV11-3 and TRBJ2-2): EAGVVQSPRYKIIEKKQPVAFWCNPISGHNTLYWYLQNLGQGPELLIRYENEEAVDDSQLPKDRFSAERLKGVDSTLKIQPAELGDSAVYLCASSPDRGGTGELFFGEGSRLTVL.

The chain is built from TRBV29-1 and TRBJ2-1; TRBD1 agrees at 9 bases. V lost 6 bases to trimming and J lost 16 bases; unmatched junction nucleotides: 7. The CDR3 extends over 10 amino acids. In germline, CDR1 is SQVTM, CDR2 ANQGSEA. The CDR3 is CSVAGTGSFF. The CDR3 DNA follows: TGCAGCGTAGCCGGGACAGGGTCTTTCTTC.

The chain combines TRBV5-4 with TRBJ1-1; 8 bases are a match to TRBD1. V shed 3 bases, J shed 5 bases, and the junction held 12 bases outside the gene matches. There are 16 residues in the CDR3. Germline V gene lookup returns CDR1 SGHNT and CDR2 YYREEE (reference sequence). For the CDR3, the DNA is TGTGCCAGCAGCTCCACGCTCGACAGGGGAAAAACTGAAGCTTTCTTT. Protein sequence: CASSSTLDRGKTEAFF.

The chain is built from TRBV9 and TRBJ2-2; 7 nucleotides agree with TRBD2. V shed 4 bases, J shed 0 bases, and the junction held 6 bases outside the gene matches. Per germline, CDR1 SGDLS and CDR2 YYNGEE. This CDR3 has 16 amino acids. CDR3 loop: CASSPWDYPNTGELFF. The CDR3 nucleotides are TGTGCCAGCAGCCCATGGGACTATCCGAACACCGGGGAGCTGTTTTTT.

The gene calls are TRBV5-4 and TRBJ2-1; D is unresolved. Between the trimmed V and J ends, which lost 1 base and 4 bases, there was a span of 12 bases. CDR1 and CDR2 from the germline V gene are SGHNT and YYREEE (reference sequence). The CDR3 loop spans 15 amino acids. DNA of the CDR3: TGTGCCAGCAGCTTGTTTGGGATGGGTTACAATGAGCAGTTCTTC. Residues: CASSLFGMGYNEQFF.